This T cell receptor beta chain was found in a study of blood T cells in healthy people across ages. Study information: About one barcoded beta molecule was captured per two T cells (by template switching). Findings and limits, study-wide: Roughly linear declines in TCR beta diversity per million T cells occurred with age.

A second PCR of 7 to 11 cycles used a sample-barcoded 5' primer and a J-beta primer mix. MiXCR, applied by TCRdb to the 5' RACE reads, yields one record per CDR3 protein. The repertoire holds about 640,000 distinct CDR3 sequences, with 45% to 65% as singletons. In germline, CDR1 is LGHDT, CDR2 YNNKEL (reference sequence). V was clipped by 0 bases and J by 5 bases, with 17 bases between them. The CDR3 sequence is 17 residues long. Notes on this clonotype: Its target is not known.

Sequencing input: blood. The receptor was isolated from a man between 60 and 75 years old in good health. The chain links TRBV3-1 to TRBJ2-1; D could derive from TRBD1 or TRBD2 (5 bases each). The CDR3 protein is CASSQDISWQGDNEQFF. The CDR3 nucleotides are TGTGCCAGCAGCCAAGATATTTCTTGGCAGGGAGACAATGAGCAGTTCTTC.